The T cell receptor beta chain described here comes from a study of T-cell memory formation after mild COVID-19. Study-level findings and limits: There was a balanced CD4/CD8 profile in clones contracting day 15 to 85, and later expanders leaned CD4+. The study detected some responding clones in pre-infection memory, suggesting cross-reactive memory joined.

CDR3 length equals 16 residues. V was trimmed by 1 base and J by 5 bases, leaving 17 bases between them. Per germline, CDR1 LGHDT and CDR2 YNNKEL (reference sequence). This clonotype has more than one count but fewer than ten. No antigen is known for it. TCR alpha and TCR beta cDNA libraries carrying sample barcodes and UMIs were produced by 5'RACE using constant-segment primers. TCRdb ran MiXCR on the 5' RACE reads and lists one entry per CDR3 protein. The data hold fewer than 650,000 distinct CDR3 sequences, with roughly 17% observed a single time. Sequenced material: PBMCs or a T cell subset sorted from them (not recorded which). The chain links TRBV3-1 to TRBJ2-5, with D unresolved. This sequence was found in an adult woman who had mild COVID-19 (a few samples of this study predate the infection). Cell type and time point are not known. The CDR3 nucleotides read TGTGCCAGCAGCCAAGTGGGCAGCATGCTCGGGGAGACCCAGTACTTC. Its protein product is CASSQVGSMLGETQYF.